Listed below are T cell receptor beta chains from one sample, sequenced in a study of blood T cell repertoires in COVID-19. Profiled with immunoSEQ multiplex PCR; TCRdb holds only in-frame clones, not every one. The repertoire consists of 200,000 to 300,000 clones, with 88% occurring once and the leading ten covering around 6.5%. The specimen sequenced was peripheral blood. The receptors originated from a woman between 25 and 40 years old with COVID-19, enrolled during active disease. Both conserved end residues are part of each CDR3. The D gene is left open where the match is weak. Size is stated for part of the rows, as once, few or many counts, or as a class when the clone is expanded.

size	V	D	J	CDR3	DNA
NA	TRBV4-3	TRBD1	TRBJ1-1	CASSQGQMNTEAFF	TGCGCCAGCAGCCAGGGACAGATGAACACTGAAGCTTTCTTT
few	TRBV6-2/TRBV6-3	NA	TRBJ2-7	CASSYLGSVKYF	TGTGCCAGCAGTTACCTTGGTAGCGTTAAGTACTTC
NA	TRBV24-1	NA	TRBJ1-5	CATSDPLFHNQPQHF	TGTGCCACCAGTGATCCACTCTTTCATAATCAGCCCCAGCATTTT
NA	TRBV15	TRBD1	TRBJ2-1	CATSTPGQYNEQFF	TGTGCCACCAGCACCCCGGGACAGTACAATGAGCAGTTCTTC
NA	TRBV12-3/TRBV12-4	TRBD1	TRBJ1-4	CASSQHRGKLFF	TGTGCCAGCAGCCAACACAGGGGAAAACTGTTTTTT
NA	TRBV6-2/TRBV6-3	TRBD2	TRBJ2-4	CASSYFLGTSGTLAKNIQYF	TGTGCCAGCAGTTACTTCCTCGGGACTAGCGGGACCCTAGCCAAAAACATTCAGTACTTC
NA	TRBV7-2	NA	TRBJ2-1	CASSFIRGLNNEQFF	TGTGCCAGCAGCTTTATACGGGGTTTAAACAATGAGCAGTTCTTC
once	TRBV5-1	NA	TRBJ2-1	CASSLGPGSYNEQFF	TGCGCCAGCAGCTTGGGCCCCGGCTCCTACAATGAGCAGTTCTTC
NA	TRBV7-2	TRBD1	TRBJ1-1	CASSLAFLGTGGNTEAFF	TGTGCCAGCAGCTTAGCGTTTTTAGGGACAGGGGGGAACACTGAAGCTTTCTTT
few	TRBV7-9	TRBD1	TRBJ1-5	CASSTRDSGYYSNQPQHF	TGTGCCAGCAGCACCCGGGACAGCGGGTATTATAGCAATCAGCCCCAGCATTTT
NA	TRBV29-1	TRBD1	TRBJ2-7	CSVGDRGYEQYF	TGCAGCGTTGGAGACAGGGGCTACGAGCAGTACTTC
NA	TRBV4-3	TRBD1	TRBJ1-4	CASSRFGTATTNEKLFF	TGCGCCAGCAGCCGGTTCGGGACAGCTACAACTAATGAAAAACTGTTTTTT
NA	TRBV15	TRBD1	TRBJ2-3	CATSRGVGQGAVTQYF	TGTGCCACCAGCAGAGGGGTTGGACAGGGGGCAGTTACGCAGTATTTT
NA	TRBV25-1	TRBD2	TRBJ2-2	CASSERLAENTGELFF	TGTGCCAGCAGTGAACGGCTAGCGGAGAACACCGGGGAGCTGTTTTTT
NA	TRBV11-3	TRBD1	TRBJ2-1	CASSLGMDRALYNEQFF	TGTGCCAGCAGCTTAGGGATGGACAGGGCCCTATACAATGAGCAGTTCTTC
NA	TRBV7-2	TRBD2	TRBJ2-1	CASSQTSGRAHEQFF	TGTGCCAGCAGCCAAACTAGCGGGAGGGCCCATGAGCAGTTCTTC
NA	TRBV11-1	TRBD2	TRBJ2-2	CASSRGLAGITGELFF	TGTGCCAGCAGCCGGGGACTAGCGGGTATAACCGGGGAGCTGTTTTTT
NA	TRBV11-2	TRBD2	TRBJ2-7	CASSTHLAVSYEQYF	TGTGCCAGCAGCACTCACCTAGCGGTCTCCTACGAGCAGTACTTC
NA	TRBV3-1/TRBV3-2	NA	TRBJ2-2	CASSLRGLDGELFF	TGTGCCAGCAGCCTACGGGGTCTGGACGGGGAGCTGTTTTTT
NA	TRBV14	NA	TRBJ2-3	CASRRTSTDTQYF	TGTGCCAGCAGAAGAACTAGCACAGATACGCAGTATTTT
NA	TRBV7-2	TRBD2	TRBJ2-3	CASSTRTSGLDTQYF	TGTGCCAGCAGCACCCGGACTAGCGGGCTGGATACGCAGTATTTT
NA	TRBV18	NA	TRBJ1-5	CASSPSGGDQPQHF	TGTGCCAGCTCACCATCGGGAGGGGATCAGCCCCAGCATTTT
NA	TRBV30	NA	TRBJ2-6	CAWSVHSGANVLTF	TGTGCCTGGAGTGTACACTCTGGGGCCAACGTCCTGACTTTC
NA	TRBV6-5	NA	TRBJ2-3	CASSYSSASDTQYF	TGTGCCAGCAGTTACTCCAGCGCTTCAGATACGCAGTATTTT
NA	TRBV7-2	TRBD2	TRBJ2-3	CASSLSSGGAVDTQYF	TGTGCCAGCAGCCTCTCTAGCGGGGGGGCAGTAGATACGCAGTATTTT
NA	TRBV27	NA	TRBJ2-1	CASGSRGGEQFF	TGTGCCAGCGGATCTAGGGGGGGTGAGCAGTTCTTC
NA	TRBV5-4	TRBD2	TRBJ2-5	CASSGWTSGGTQLGETQYF	TGTGCCAGCAGCGGATGGACTAGCGGGGGCACCCAACTGGGGGAGACCCAGTACTTC
few	TRBV5-4	NA	TRBJ2-7	CASSTDSYEQYF	TGTGCCAGCAGCACTGACAGTTACGAGCAGTACTTC
NA	TRBV6-5	TRBD1	TRBJ1-5	CASREGQPNQPQHF	TGTGCCAGCAGGGAGGGACAGCCAAATCAGCCCCAGCATTTT
NA	TRBV2	TRBD1	TRBJ1-4	CASIFSGQHNEKLFF	TGTGCCAGCATCTTCTCGGGACAGCATAATGAAAAACTGTTTTTT